This TCR beta chain was captured in a study of blood T cells in healthy people across ages. Study-wide points: Long-lived and aged donors differed, with more naive CD4+ cells and higher diversity in the long-lived.

Primers used in a second PCR of roughly 6 to 12 cycles were a sample-barcoded 5' primer and a J-beta primer mix. One entry per CDR3 protein, called by TCRdb with MiXCR from the 5' RACE reads. This table holds approximately 810,000 distinct CDR3 sequences, more than 25% found once. This clonotype was detected a few times. Its antigen is unknown. This CDR3 has 15 amino acids. CDR1 and CDR2 (germline): MNHEY, SVGEGT. Between the trimmed V and J ends, which lost 0 bases and 1 base, there was a span of 10 bases. V and J are TRBV6-2 or TRBV6-3 and TRBJ2-7; perhaps TRBD1 as D (5 bases). The sequence was collected from a woman of 80 years or more in good health. The sequencing input was blood. For the CDR3, the DNA is TGTGCCAGCAGTTACTCGGGGCAGGGATCCTACGAGCAGTACTTC. Protein sequence: CASSYSGQGSYEQYF.